This entry concerns a single T cell receptor (beta chain). The antigen remains undetermined. Primers for the PCR totalled 60 Vbeta and 13 Jbeta. TCRdb's table, derived via immunoSEQ multiplex PCR, lists solely in-frame clones and lacks some. The sample contains around 180,000 clones, roughly 77% of which appear only once. The data stem from a study of cytomegalovirus exposure and HLA in healthy donors. Across the whole study: Some 180 million T cells yielded fewer than 120 million unique TCR beta sequences in earlier analysis. HLA-typed donors contributed 80 million to 85 million unique TCRs, which were held in an early data release. Clustering assigned about 79% of the 350 to 400 genotyped donors to the Caucasian-associated ancestry cluster.

Study findings and constraints: Whilst most TCR sequences proved rare, a subset of public TCRs occurred across many donors.

The V and J ends lost 3 bases and 3 bases respectively, with 16 bases between them. Germline V lookup: CDR1 ENHRY, CDR2 SYGVKD. This CDR3 contains 16 residues. Source material: PBMCs. This chain links TRBV10-3 with TRBJ2-3; tentatively, D is TRBD2 (5 bases). The sequence came from a woman aged 45-59 years in good health and CMV-seronegative. The CDR3 DNA sequence: TGTGCCATCAGTGAACTTCCCGGGAAGGGAACAGATACGCAGTATTTT. This sequence encodes CAISELPGKGTDTQYF.